Listed below are T cell receptor beta chains from one sample, sequenced in a study of metastatic and nonmetastatic thyroid tumors. TCRdb called clones again from the PCR reads with MiXCR. The sample yields under 5,500 clones, 32% seen once. The source material was adjacent normal tissue. The receptors originated from a female donor with papillary thyroid cancer or a benign thyroid nodule (not recorded which). Some clones in this sample may be carry-over from other donors' samples. Both conserved end residues are part of each CDR3. The order of the fields is CDR3 length, clone size, V gene, D gene, J gene, CDR3 DNA, CDR3 protein. The D gene is left open where the match is weak. The size field is filled for only some rows; it gives once, few, many or a size class.

>14|many|TRBV4-1|.|TRBJ1-2
TGCGCCAGCAGCCATTTCGGGCAGAAGGTTGGCTACACCTTC
CASSHFGQKVGYTF
>16|medium-sized|TRBV15|TRBD1|TRBJ2-3
TGTGCCACCAGCTCCCGGACAGGGGCGATCACAGATACGCAGTATTTT
CATSSRTGAITDTQYF
>14|.|TRBV6-1|TRBD1|TRBJ2-3
TGTGCCAGCAGGCCAGGGACAGGGACAGATACGCAGTATTTT
CASRPGTGTDTQYF
>11|medium-sized|TRBV11-1|.|TRBJ2-7
TGTGCCAGCAGCTTAGCCCACGAGCAGTACTTC
CASSLAHEQYF
>14|few|TRBV19|.|TRBJ2-1
TGTGCCAGTAGTATAATCGGCTCCTACAATGAGCAGTTCTTC
CASSIIGSYNEQFF
>12|few|TRBV12-3/TRBV12-4|.|TRBJ1-2
TGTGCCAGCAGGGGACAAGTGGAGGGCTACACCTTC
CASRGQVEGYTF
>13|few|TRBV6-1|.|TRBJ2-7
TGTGCCAGCAGTGAATGGGGGAACGGTGAGCAGTACTTC
CASSEWGNGEQYF
>15|medium-sized|TRBV15|.|TRBJ1-1
TGTGCCACCAGCAGAGATAGTCGGGGGCCGGGTGAAGCTTTCTTT
CATSRDSRGPGEAFF
>15|.|TRBV6-5|TRBD1|TRBJ1-6
TGTGCCAGCAGTTACTCGACAGGGATGAGTTCACCCCTCCACTTT
CASSYSTGMSSPLHF
>20|few|TRBV24-1|.|TRBJ2-2
TGTGCCACCAGTGATTCATCAGTCGCAGTGTATATACACAACACCGGAGAGCTGTTTTTT
CATSDSSVAVYIHNTGELFF
>18|.|TRBV15|TRBD1|TRBJ2-5
TGTGCCACCAGCAGAGCCGGACAGGGGGGCCGTGACCAAGAGACCCAGTACTTC
CATSRAGQGGRDQETQYF
>13|few|TRBV6-1|.|TRBJ2-7
TGTGCCAGCAGTGTGGAGGGTTCCTACGAGCAGTACTTC
CASSVEGSYEQYF